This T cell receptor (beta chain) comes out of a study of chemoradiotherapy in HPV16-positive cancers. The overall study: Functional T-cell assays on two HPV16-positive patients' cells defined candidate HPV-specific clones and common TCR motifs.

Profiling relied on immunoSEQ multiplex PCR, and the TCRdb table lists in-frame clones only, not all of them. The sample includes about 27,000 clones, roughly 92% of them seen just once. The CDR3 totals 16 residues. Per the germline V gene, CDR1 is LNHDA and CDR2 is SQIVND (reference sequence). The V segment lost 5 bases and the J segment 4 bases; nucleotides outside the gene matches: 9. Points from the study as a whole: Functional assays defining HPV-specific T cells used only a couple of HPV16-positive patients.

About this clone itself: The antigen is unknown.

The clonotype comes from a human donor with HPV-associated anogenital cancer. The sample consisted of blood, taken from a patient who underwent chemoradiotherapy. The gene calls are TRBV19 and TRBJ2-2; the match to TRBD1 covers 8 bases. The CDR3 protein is CASSLWTGFGTGELFF. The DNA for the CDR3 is TGTGCCAGTAGTCTATGGACAGGGTTCGGCACCGGGGAGCTGTTTTTT.